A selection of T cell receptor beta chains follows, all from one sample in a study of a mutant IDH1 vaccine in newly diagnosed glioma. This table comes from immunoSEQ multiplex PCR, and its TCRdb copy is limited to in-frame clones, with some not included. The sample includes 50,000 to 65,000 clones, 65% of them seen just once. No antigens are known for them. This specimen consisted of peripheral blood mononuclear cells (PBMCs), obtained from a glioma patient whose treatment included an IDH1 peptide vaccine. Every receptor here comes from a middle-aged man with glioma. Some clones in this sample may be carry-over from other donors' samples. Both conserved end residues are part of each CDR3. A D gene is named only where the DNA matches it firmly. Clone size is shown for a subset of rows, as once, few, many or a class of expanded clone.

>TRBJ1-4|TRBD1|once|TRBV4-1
TGCGCCAGCAGCCGGTCGGCGGGACAGGAGGAAAAACTGTTTTTT
CASSRSAGQEEKLFF
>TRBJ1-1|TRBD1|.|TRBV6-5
TGTGCCAGCAGAGACAGGGGTACGAACACTGAAGCTTTCTTT
CASRDRGTNTEAFF
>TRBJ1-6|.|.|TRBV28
TGTGCCAGCAGTTTATGGGTATTCCAGGGGTCGTCGTCACCCCTCCACTTT
CASSLWVFQGSSSPLHF
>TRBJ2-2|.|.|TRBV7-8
TGTGCCAGCAGCGCAAGGGCGCCACCGGGCACCGGGGAGCTGTTTTTT
CASSARAPPGTGELFF
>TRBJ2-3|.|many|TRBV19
TGTGCCAGTAGCCTCGGTAAATTCTCGGCGCTCACAGATACGCAGTATTTT
CASSLGKFSALTDTQYF
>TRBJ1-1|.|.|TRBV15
TGTGCCACCAGCAGAGGTTCACACTCGAACACTGAAGCTTTCTTT
CATSRGSHSNTEAFF
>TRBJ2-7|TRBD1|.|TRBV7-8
TGTGCCAGCAGCTTAGCGGGACAGGGGTCCTACGAGCAGTACTTC
CASSLAGQGSYEQYF
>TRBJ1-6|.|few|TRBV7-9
TGTGCCAGCAGCTTGGGGGAGAATTCACCCCTCCACTTT
CASSLGENSPLHF
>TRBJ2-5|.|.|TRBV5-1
TGCGCCAGCAGCTTGGTTCTCCAAGAGACCCAGTACTTC
CASSLVLQETQYF
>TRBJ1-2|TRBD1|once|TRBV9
TGTGCCAGCAGCGTAGGACGGTACAGGGGGAACTATGGCTACACCTTC
CASSVGRYRGNYGYTF
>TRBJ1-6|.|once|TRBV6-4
TGTGCCAGCAGTGGGGGCACCTATAATTCACCCCTCCACTTT
CASSGGTYNSPLHF
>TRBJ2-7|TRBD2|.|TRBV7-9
TGTGCCAGCAGCTCTAGTAGCGGGGTAACCTACGAGCAGTACTTC
CASSSSSGVTYEQYF
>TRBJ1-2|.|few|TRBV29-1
TGCAGCCTTCGCGTTTCAGGGGGCTACACCTTC
CSLRVSGGYTF
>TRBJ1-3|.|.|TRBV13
TGTGCCAGCAGCTTTAGTCCCGGGTCTGGAAACACCATATATTTT
CASSFSPGSGNTIYF
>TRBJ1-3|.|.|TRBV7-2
TGTGCCAGCAGCTTATACTCAGGGGTTGGTTCTGGAAACACCATATATTTT
CASSLYSGVGSGNTIYF
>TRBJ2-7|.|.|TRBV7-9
TGTGCCAGCAGCTTACCGGGGGTAAGGCAGTACTTC
CASSLPGVRQYF
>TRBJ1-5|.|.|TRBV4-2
TGTGCCAGCAGCCAAATCAGAGCAGGGGCCGACGGTCAGCCCCAGCATTTT
CASSQIRAGADGQPQHF
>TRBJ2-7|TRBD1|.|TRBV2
TGTGCCAGCAGGTGGACAGGGCAAGGTTACGAGCAGTACTTC
CASRWTGQGYEQYF
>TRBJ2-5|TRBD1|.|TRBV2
TGTGCCAGCAGCAACAGGGGAGAGACCCAGTACTTC
CASSNRGETQYF
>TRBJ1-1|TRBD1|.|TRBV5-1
TGCGCCAGCAGCCCTCAGGGGGTAGGGGTGATGAACACTGAAGCTTTCTTT
CASSPQGVGVMNTEAFF
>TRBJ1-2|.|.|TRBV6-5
TGTGCCAGCAGTGCCGAGTTTCGGACAGCGTATGGCTACACCTTC
CASSAEFRTAYGYTF
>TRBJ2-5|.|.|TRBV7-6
TGTGCCAGCAGCTCGAACGGGGAACTCTCGGGGACCCAGTACTTC
CASSSNGELSGTQYF
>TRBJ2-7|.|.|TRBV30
TGTGCCTGGAGTGTAACAGGTTCTGGACAGTACTTC
CAWSVTGSGQYF
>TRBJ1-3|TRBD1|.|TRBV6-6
TGTGCCAGCAGTTACCCACAGGGGGCCCGAGGCAACACCATATATTTT
CASSYPQGARGNTIYF
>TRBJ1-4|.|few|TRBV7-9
TGTGCCAGCAGCCCGGGTGGCAGCCTTAATGAAAAACTGTTTTTT
CASSPGGSLNEKLFF
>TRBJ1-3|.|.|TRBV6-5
TGTGCCAGCAGTTACAATGGGGACACCATATATTTT
CASSYNGDTIYF
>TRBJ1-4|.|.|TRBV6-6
TGTGCCAGCAGTTTCACCCTAAGTTCAACTAATGAAAAACTGTTTTTT
CASSFTLSSTNEKLFF
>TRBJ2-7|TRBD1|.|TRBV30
TGTGCCTGGGAGGGGGCAGGTCTGGCCTCCTACGAGCAGTACTTC
CAWEGAGLASYEQYF
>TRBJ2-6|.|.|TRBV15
TGTGCCGCCATGCCCGGGTCAGACTCCTTCTCTGGGGCCAACGTCCTGACTTTC
CAAMPGSDSFSGANVLTF
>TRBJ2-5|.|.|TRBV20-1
TGCAGTGCTACGGGGGACGAGACCCAGTACTTC
CSATGDETQYF
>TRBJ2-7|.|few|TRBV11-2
TGTGCCAGCAGCTTAGCGGGGCAAAGACAGTACTTC
CASSLAGQRQYF
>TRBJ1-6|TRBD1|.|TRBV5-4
TGTGCCAGCAGCAGAACAGGGGTCGAACAACATTCACCCCTCCACTTT
CASSRTGVEQHSPLHF
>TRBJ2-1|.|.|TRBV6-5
TGTGCCAGCAGTTCCGGGACACCATACAATGAGCAGTTCTTC
CASSSGTPYNEQFF
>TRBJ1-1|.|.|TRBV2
TGTGCCCAAATGTCAGCTATGAACACTGAAGCTTTCTTT
CAQMSAMNTEAFF
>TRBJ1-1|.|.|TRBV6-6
TGTGCCAGCAGTTACCCGGGACCGCGGAACACTGAAGCTTTCTTT
CASSYPGPRNTEAFF
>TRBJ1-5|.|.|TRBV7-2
TGTGCCAGCAGCTTAACCGGACTGGAGCCCCAGCATTTT
CASSLTGLEPQHF
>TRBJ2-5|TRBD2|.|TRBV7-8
TGTGCCAGCAGCTTAGGGCTAGCGGGGGGCGGAGAGACCCAGTACTTC
CASSLGLAGGGETQYF
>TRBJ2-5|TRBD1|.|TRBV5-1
TGCGCCAGCAGCACGGGACAGGGTCCGGAGACCCAGTACTTC
CASSTGQGPETQYF
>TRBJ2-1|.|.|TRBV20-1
TGCAGTGCCCCAGACCGCAATGAGCAGTTCTTC
CSAPDRNEQFF
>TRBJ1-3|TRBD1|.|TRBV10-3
TGTGCCATCAGTGCGACAGGGGGAGGAAACACCATATATTTT
CAISATGGGNTIYF
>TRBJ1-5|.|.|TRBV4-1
TGCGCCAGCAGCCAAGATCTTGGGGGATCTCCTCAGCCCCAGCATTTT
CASSQDLGGSPQPQHF
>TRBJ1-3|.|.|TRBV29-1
TGCAGCGTTACCAGGGGAGGTGGAAACACCATATATTTT
CSVTRGGGNTIYF